One sample yielded the 23 T cell receptor beta chains listed below, sequenced in a study of blood T cell repertoires in COVID-19. The protocol was immunoSEQ multiplex PCR, while the TCRdb copy is restricted to in-frame clones and leaves out a portion. The repertoire holds roughly 30,000 clones, with 72% as singletons. The sequencing sample was made of peripheral blood. Receptors originate from a boy aged 2-9 years with active or convalescent COVID-19.

This chain connects TRBV10-3 to TRBJ2-1; weak D call: TRBD1 (7 bases). The V gene lost 8 bases and the J gene lost 3 bases, with 14 bases spanning the gap. The length of the CDR3 is 14 residues. Germline lookup yields CDR1 ENHRY and CDR2 SYGVKD. CDR3 protein: CAIGQGGFYNEQFF. In DNA, the CDR3 is TGTGCCATCGGCCAGGGGGGATTCTACAATGAGCAGTTCTTC.

Many counts were recorded for this clone. The genes are TRBV6-6 and TRBJ1-2; D is undetermined. CDR3 length: 13 amino acids. With 2 bases removed from V and 7 bases from J, the gap between germline ends came to 11 bases. CDR1 is MNHNY and CDR2 is SVGAGI in the germline V gene (reference sequence). The CDR3 sequence: CASSYLAGSGYTF. The CDR3 region has the DNA TGTGCCAGCAGTTACCTAGCAGGCAGTGGCTACACCTTC.

This rearrangement joins TRBV7-8 to TRBJ2-5, with D possibly matching TRBD1 (6 bases). The CDR3 has 14 amino acids. Deletions cut 5 bases from V and 4 bases from J, with 14 bases between. The germline V gene has CDR1 SGHVS and CDR2 FQNEAQ. CDR3 loop: CASSQGRGRETQYF. CDR3 coding DNA: TGTGCCAGCAGCCAAGGCAGGGGACGAGAGACCCAGTACTTC.

The genes are TRBV9 and TRBJ2-7; 9 bases align to TRBD1. The length of the CDR3 is 15 residues. Germline loops: CDR1 SGDLS, CDR2 YYNGEE. Trimming removed 0 bases from V and 3 bases from J; junction bases left unmatched: 4. The CDR3 here is CASSVEGQGRYEQYF. CDR3 nucleotides: TGTGCCAGCAGCGTAGAAGGACAGGGGCGCTACGAGCAGTACTTC.

The table lists this clone with a few counts. The rearrangement joins TRBV28 to TRBJ2-3; 9 nucleotides match TRBD2. CDR3 length: 16 amino acids. The germline CDR1 and CDR2 sequences are MDHEN and SYDVKM. The trim removed 6 bases at V and 0 bases at J, leaving 7 bases unmatched. For the CDR3, the DNA is TGTGCCAGCAGAGAACCTAGCGGGACTAGCACAGATACGCAGTATTTT. Amino acids: CASREPSGTSTDTQYF.

This clone was picked up a small number of times. The gene calls are TRBV19 and TRBJ2-5; 10 nucleotides align to TRBD1. This CDR3 has 15 residues. Germline-derived CDR1 and CDR2 are LNHDA and SQIVND (reference sequence). V gave up 7 bases and J gave up 5 bases; unmatched junction bases: 10. The CDR3 reads CASTQAGQGPETQYF. In DNA, the CDR3 is TGTGCCAGTACCCAAGCGGGACAGGGGCCGGAGACCCAGTACTTC. Supplemented by reference TRBV19 and TRBJ2-5, the full variable domain reads DGGITQSPKYLFRKEGQNVTLSCEQNLNHDAMYWYRQDPGQGLRLIYYSQIVNDFQKGDIAEGYSVSREKKESFPLTVTSAQKNPTAFYLCASTQAGQGPETQYFGPGTRLLVL.

The rearrangement uses TRBV11-2 and TRBJ1-1, with D maybe TRBD1 (5 bases). The V end was cut by 5 bases, the J end by 2 bases, with 9 bases between. Germline V CDR1 and CDR2: SGHAT, FQNNGV. The length of the CDR3 is 13 residues. The CDR3 sequence: CASSVDRNTEAFF. CDR3 in DNA: TGTGCCAGCAGCGTTGACAGAAACACTGAAGCTTTCTTT.

Judged by abundance, this clone is medium-sized. CDR3 bases: TGTGCCAGCAGCTTATGGTCCTCGTTTCGGACATCTGGAAACACCATATATTTT. This encodes CASSLWSSFRTSGNTIYF. This sequence joins TRBV7-9 and TRBJ1-3; maybe TRBD1 (5 bases). Germline values: CDR1 SEHNR, CDR2 FQNEAQ (reference sequence). Trimming took 2 bases from V and 1 from J, leaving 18 bases between them. The CDR3 has 18 residues.

The CDR3 DNA follows: TGTGCCAGCAGCTTAATTGGGGGGTCCCAGTACTTC. Amino acids: CASSLIGGSQYF. The chain carries TRBV11-2 and TRBJ2-5, with D perhaps TRBD2 (6 bases). The V end was cut by 2 bases, the J end by 9 bases, with 10 bases between. Germline CDR1 and CDR2: SGHAT and FQNNGV. The CDR3 length is 12 residues.

V is TRBV18 and J is TRBJ2-1; 8 bases align to TRBD1. There are 15 residues in the CDR3. V was pared by 8 bases and J by 8 bases, with 14 bases of the junction left unmatched. The germline V gene has CDR1 KGHSH and CDR2 LQKENI. CDR3 DNA: TGTGCCAGCCTCCTAGACAGGGGAGCCTTCGATGAGCAGTTCTTC. It codes for CASLLDRGAFDEQFF.

V gene TRBV5-1 combines with J gene TRBJ1-1; possibly TRBD1 for D (6 bases). The CDR3 covers 17 residues. V was shortened by 4 bases and J by 4 bases, with 23 bases between the two germline ends. Per germline, CDR1 SGHRS and CDR2 YFSETQ. CDR3 sequence: CASSPRGLRTRVTEAFF. The DNA for the CDR3 is TGCGCCAGCAGCCCCAGGGGTTTAAGAACGAGGGTCACTGAAGCTTTCTTT. Together with reference TRBV5-1 and TRBJ1-1, the CDR3 gives the full variable domain: KAGVTQTPRYLIKTRGQQVTLSCSPISGHRSVSWYQQTPGQGLQFLFEYFSETQRNKGNFPGRFSGRQFSNSRSEMNVSTLELGDSALYLCASSPRGLRTRVTEAFFGQGTRLTVV.

The chain couples TRBV6-5 to TRBJ2-4; D possibly corresponds to TRBD1 (6 bases). Germline CDR1 is MNHEY and CDR2 is SVGAGI. Trimming removed 2 bases from V and 2 bases from J, with 10 bases in between. The CDR3 has 15 amino acids. The CDR3 DNA is TGTGCCAGCAGTTACACAGGGAATACCAAAAACATTCAGTACTTC. Its translation: CASSYTGNTKNIQYF.

This chain links TRBV6-5 with TRBJ1-5; a weak D match, TRBD1 (5 bases). The CDR3 covers 14 residues. V was pared by 4 bases and J by 3 bases, with 10 bases between. CDR1 is MNHEY and CDR2 is SVGAGI in the germline V gene. The CDR3 is CASSFDSSNQPQHF. The CDR3 DNA is TGTGCCAGCAGTTTCGACAGTTCCAATCAGCCCCAGCATTTT.

This clone appeared once. The chain uses TRBV13 and TRBJ2-7; a weak D match, TRBD2 (5 bases). Trimming removed 5 bases at V and 3 bases at J, with 17 bases between. The CDR3 totals 15 residues. Germline V lookup: CDR1 PRHDT, CDR2 FYEKMQ (reference sequence). CDR3 region: CASSLQQPGSYEQYF. The CDR3 coding sequence is TGTGCCAGCAGCCTCCAGCAGCCGGGGAGCTACGAGCAGTACTTC. The full variable domain, completed using reference TRBV13 and TRBJ2-7, is AAGVIQSPRHLIKEKRETATLKCYPIPRHDTVYWYQQGPGQDPQFLISFYEKMQSDKGSIPDRFSAQQFSDYHSELNMSSLELGDSALYFCASSLQQPGSYEQYFGPGTRLTVT.

V is TRBV7-6 and J is TRBJ2-1; maybe TRBD2 (5 bases). The CDR3 contains 13 residues. Germline V CDR1 and CDR2: SGHVS, FNYEAQ. The ends were cut back, 5 bases at V and 2 bases at J, with 7 bases in the middle. CDR3 protein: CASSRAAYNEQFF. The CDR3 nucleotides are TGTGCCAGCAGCAGAGCGGCCTACAATGAGCAGTTCTTC.

This clone has more than one count but fewer than ten. The J gene is TRBJ2-3, the V gene TRBV11-3; perhaps TRBD2 as D (6 bases). Germline CDR1 and CDR2: SGHNT and YENEEA. This CDR3 region has 15 residues. V was shortened by 4 bases and J by 4 bases, with 15 bases between the two germline ends. DNA for the CDR3: TGTGCCAGCAGCTCACGTAGTCCGGGAGCAGATACGCAGTATTTT. The encoded protein is CASSSRSPGADTQYF.

Only a few counts were recorded for this clone. The chain is built from TRBV7-8 and TRBJ2-3, with D possibly matching TRBD1 (5 bases). Germline V gene sequence: CDR1 SGHVS, CDR2 FQNEAQ. The CDR3 is made up of 15 amino acids. With 6 bases removed from V and 4 bases from J, the gap between germline ends came to 17 bases. The CDR3 loop is CASSQLRVASDTQYF. As DNA, the CDR3 is TGTGCCAGCAGTCAGCTCAGGGTCGCCTCAGATACGCAGTATTTT. Using reference TRBV7-8 and TRBJ2-3 for the parts outside the CDR3, the full variable domain is GAGVSQSPRYKVAKRGQDVALRCDPISGHVSLFWYQQALGQGPEFLTYFQNEAQLDKSGLPSDRFFAERPEGSVSTLKIQRTQQEDSAVYLCASSQLRVASDTQYFGPGTRLTVL.

The V call is TRBV9, the J call TRBJ2-1; 9 bases map to TRBD1. This CDR3 contains 16 residues. Germline loops: CDR1 SGDLS, CDR2 YYNGEE. Trimming at V came to 0 bases and at J to 4 bases, leaving 5 bases not matched to a gene. CDR3 region: CASSVASGQGYNEQFF. CDR3 nucleotide sequence: TGTGCCAGCAGCGTAGCCTCGGGACAGGGATACAATGAGCAGTTCTTC.

This clone was found once. The rearrangement joins TRBV5-5 to TRBJ2-2, with 11 bases aligning to TRBD1. V dropped 3 bases and J dropped 3; count of bases not matched to a gene: 7. Per the germline V gene, CDR1 is SGHKS and CDR2 is YYEKEE (reference sequence). CDR3 length: 17 amino acids. In nucleotides, the CDR3 is TGTGCCAGCAGCTCGGACAGGGGGCTAACGGACACCGGGGAGCTGTTTTTT. It codes for CASSSDRGLTDTGELFF. The full variable domain, in which reference TRBV5-5 and TRBJ2-2 provide the parts outside the CDR3, is DAGVTQSPTHLIKTRGQQVTLRCSPISGHKSVSWYQQVLGQGPQFIFQYYEKEERGRGNFPDRFSARQFPNYSSELNVNALLLGDSALYLCASSSDRGLTDTGELFFGEGSRLTVL.

The CDR3 nucleotides are TGTGCCAGCAGCTCCCGGGGGGGCCGGGCAGATACGCAGTATTTT. This codes for CASSSRGGRADTQYF. The rearrangement links TRBV11-2 to TRBJ2-3; 8 positions match TRBD2. Per the germline V gene, CDR1 is SGHAT and CDR2 is FQNNGV. The CDR3 sequence is 15 residues long. Germline trimming cut 4 bases from V and 4 bases from J; bases unmatched to any gene: 7.

The chain links TRBV3-1 (or the pseudogene TRBV3-2) to TRBJ2-7; D possibly corresponds to TRBD1 (6 bases). Germline CDR1 reads LGHDT; CDR2 reads YNNKEL (reference sequence). The CDR3 is made up of 14 amino acids. With 1 base removed from V and 4 bases from J, the gap between germline ends came to 11 bases. The chain's CDR3 is CASSQGGGTYEQYF. CDR3 DNA sequence: TGTGCCAGCAGCCAAGGAGGGGGAACATACGAGCAGTACTTC.

This chain uses TRBV5-1 with TRBJ1-1, with D tentatively TRBD1 (6 bases). This CDR3 contains 17 residues. The germline V gene encodes CDR1 SGHRS and CDR2 YFSETQ. Trimming cost V 0 bases and J 0 bases, with 15 bases left between them. The CDR3 loop is CASSLGFTGYLNTEAFF. The DNA of the CDR3 is TGCGCCAGCAGCTTGGGGTTTACAGGGTACTTGAACACTGAAGCTTTCTTT.

The chain is built from TRBV27 and TRBJ2-6; 12 positions match TRBD2. With 10 bases clipped from V and 3 bases from J, the junction kept 10 bases outside the gene matches. In germline, CDR1 is MNHEY, CDR2 SMNVEV (reference sequence). This CDR3 has 17 residues. CDR3 bases: TGTGCCACTTCAAGACTAGCGGGAGTAGGTGGGGCCAACGTCCTGACTTTC. Its translation is CATSRLAGVGGANVLTF.